The rows below give T cell receptor beta chains drawn from one sample of a study of blood T cell repertoires in COVID-19. Profiled with immunoSEQ multiplex PCR; TCRdb holds only in-frame clones, not every one. The sample yields about 83,000 clones, approximately 86% seen once. The sequencing input was peripheral blood. The receptors were sampled from a woman of 80 years or more in a cohort sampled during active or convalescent COVID-19. CDR3s include the opening cysteine and the closing phenylalanine or tryptophan. Fields, in order: V gene, clone size, D gene, J gene, CDR3 DNA, CDR3 protein. A D gene is named only where the DNA matches it firmly. Not all rows give a size; the values are once, few, many and, for expanded clones, a class.

TRBV27	.	TRBD1	TRBJ1-1	TGTGCCAGCAGTGAACAGGGGGCGAGGACTGAAGCTTTCTTT	CASSEQGARTEAFF
TRBV6-5	.	TRBD1	TRBJ1-1	TGTGCCAGCAGCCTAACGGGAGACAGGGTTGCTTTCTTT	CASSLTGDRVAFF
TRBV6-5	.	.	TRBJ2-5	TGTGCCAGCAGTTACTCTCTCCCAGTCCAAGAGACCCAGTACTTC	CASSYSLPVQETQYF
TRBV21-1	.	.	TRBJ2-1	TGTGCCAGCAGCAAATCCACTACTAGCGGGAGGGACTCCTACAATGAGCAGTTCTTC	CASSKSTTSGRDSYNEQFF
TRBV27	once	TRBD2	TRBJ2-3	TGTGCCAGCAGTTTGGCTAGCGGGAGGGCGGGCACAGATACGCAGTATTTT	CASSLASGRAGTDTQYF
TRBV7-3	.	TRBD2	TRBJ2-1	TGTGCCAGCAGCTGGGGACCCGGGACTAGCGTCGCTGAGCAGTTCTTC	CASSWGPGTSVAEQFF
TRBV6-1	.	.	TRBJ2-1	TGTGCCAGTAGTGAAGTCAGGGGCTTGGGTGAGCAGTTCTTC	CASSEVRGLGEQFF
TRBV28	.	.	TRBJ1-6	TGTGCCAGCAGTTACCTGGCAGGGGAAGGTTCACCCCTCCACTTT	CASSYLAGEGSPLHF
TRBV19	once	.	TRBJ1-1	TGTGCCAGTAGTACCTCAGGGGTCCTGAGCACTGAAGCTTTCTTT	CASSTSGVLSTEAFF
TRBV6-1	.	TRBD2	TRBJ2-2	TGTGCCAGCAGTGACCGGGGACTAGCGGCGAACACCGGGGAGCTGTTTTTT	CASSDRGLAANTGELFF
TRBV30	.	TRBD1	TRBJ1-6	TGTGCCTGGAGTGAAGCCGGGACAGGGGGCGTCTTGTGGAATTCACCCCTCCACTTT	CAWSEAGTGGVLWNSPLHF
TRBV3-1/TRBV3-2	once	TRBD1	TRBJ1-1	TGTGCCAGCAGCCGTGGACAGGGCGGACGGAACACTGAAGCTTTCTTT	CASSRGQGGRNTEAFF
TRBV5-1	.	.	TRBJ2-2	TGCGCCAGCAGCCGCCAGGAGGGGTCCGGGGAGCTGTTTTTT	CASSRQEGSGELFF
TRBV12-5	once	.	TRBJ1-5	TGTGCTAGTGGGACAACAAGCAATCAGCCCCAGCATTTT	CASGTTSNQPQHF
TRBV15	.	.	TRBJ1-3	TGTGCCACCAGCCCCCAACACGGGTTCGGAAACACCATATATTTT	CATSPQHGFGNTIYF
TRBV30	.	.	TRBJ1-4	TGTGCCAAGGCAGAACAGGGTGCTAATGAAAAACTGTTTTTT	CAKAEQGANEKLFF
TRBV7-3	.	.	TRBJ1-1	TGTGCCAGCAGCTTAAGTGGCAGCGGTAGAGCTTTCTTT	CASSLSGSGRAFF
TRBV10-3	.	TRBD1	TRBJ1-1	TGTGCCATCACCTCCCGAGGACAGGGGGCTGAAGCTTTCTTT	CAITSRGQGAEAFF
TRBV5-4	.	TRBD2	TRBJ2-1	TGTGCCAGCAGCTTTGGTTTACTAGCGGGGTCTGGCTCCTACAATGAGCAGTTCTTC	CASSFGLLAGSGSYNEQFF
TRBV6-5	.	.	TRBJ2-3	TGTGCCAGCAGTAGACAGCCGGGCACAGATACGCAGTATTTT	CASSRQPGTDTQYF
TRBV4-1	.	TRBD1	TRBJ2-7	TGCGCCAGCAGCCAAGGCAGCCGGACAGGTAACTCCTACGAGCAGTACTTC	CASSQGSRTGNSYEQYF
TRBV28	once	.	TRBJ2-2	TGTGCCAGCAGTTTTTCAGTGAACACCGGGGAGCTGTTTTTT	CASSFSVNTGELFF
TRBV9	.	.	TRBJ2-1	TGTGCCAGCAGCCCAAACTCCGGGACTTCCTCATCTGAGCAGTTCTTC	CASSPNSGTSSSEQFF
TRBV18	.	TRBD2	TRBJ2-7	TGTGCCAGCTCACCAGTGGGAGGGCCGACCTTTTACGAGCAGTACTTC	CASSPVGGPTFYEQYF
TRBV10-2	.	TRBD2	TRBJ2-1	TGCGCCAGCAGTGCTATAGCGGGTAGCTCCTACAATGAGCAGTTCTTC	CASSAIAGSSYNEQFF
TRBV28	.	.	TRBJ1-5	TGTGCCAGCAGCCGTACAAACAATCAGCCCCAGCATTTT	CASSRTNNQPQHF
TRBV5-1	.	.	TRBJ1-2	TGCGCCAGCAGCTTGGGGCAGGGTGATGGCTACACCTTC	CASSLGQGDGYTF
TRBV7-6	.	TRBD1	TRBJ1-2	TGTGCCAGCAGCTTAGGGGGGAGTACAGGGGCAGGCGTCGGTGGCTACACCTTC	CASSLGGSTGAGVGGYTF
TRBV6-6	many	TRBD2	TRBJ2-3	TGTGCCACCCGCGGCACTAGCGGTAGCACAGATACGCAGTATTTT	CATRGTSGSTDTQYF